One sample yielded the 13 T cell receptor beta chains listed below, sequenced in a study of shared clonotypes between healthy human individuals. Data came from immunoSEQ multiplex PCR; TCRdb stores just in-frame clones and leaves some out. The data contain 2.3 million or so clones, 85% to 95% of them singletons. The sample comprised naive CD4+ T cells from PBMCs. The sample's subset: CD45RA+ positively selected. The receptors originated from a man aged 18 to 35 in good health. Some clones in this sample may be carry-over from other donors' samples.

This chain joins TRBV9 and TRBJ2-5; TRBD1 or TRBD2 may be the D gene (5 bases each). The length of the CDR3 is 14 residues. The germline V gene encodes CDR1 SGDLS and CDR2 YYNGEE. The V end lost 4 bases, the J end lost 0 bases, and 10 bases lay between the germline ends. CDR3 residues: CASSFGGNQETQYF. CDR3 DNA sequence: TGTGCCAGCAGCTTTGGGGGTAACCAAGAGACCCAGTACTTC.

This clone was seen just once. The V call is TRBV14, the J call TRBJ1-2; 12 bases are a match to TRBD1. J gave up 8 bases and V 1 base, and 11 bases lay outside the gene matches. The germline V gene encodes CDR1 SGHDN and CDR2 FVKESK. The CDR3 covers 17 residues. The CDR3: CASSQGWGQGASGGYTF. CDR3 sequence (DNA): TGTGCCAGCAGCCAAGGCTGGGGACAGGGGGCGTCGGGAGGCTACACCTTC.

The chain is built from TRBV5-1 and TRBJ2-3; D is unclear. V was cut by 1 base and J by 2 bases, with 11 bases left in between. CDR1 and CDR2 (germline): SGHRS, YFSETQ. CDR3 length: 15 residues. The chain's CDR3 is CASSLIPQDTDTQYF. CDR3 sequence (DNA): TGCGCCAGCAGCTTGATACCCCAAGACACAGATACGCAGTATTTT.

The chain combines TRBV4-3 with TRBJ2-2; 9 nucleotides agree with TRBD2. This CDR3 contains 20 residues. Trimming at V came to 2 bases and at J to 4 bases, leaving 17 bases not matched to a gene. Germline CDR1 LGHNA, CDR2 YSLEER. The CDR3 sequence is CASSQRPSSPSGTSTGELFF. CDR3 nucleotide sequence: TGCGCCAGCAGCCAACGGCCCTCCTCTCCTAGCGGGACATCCACCGGGGAGCTGTTTTTT.

J is TRBJ1-2 and V is TRBV28; no reliable D call. The V gene's germline CDR1 is MDHEN and CDR2 SYDVKM. Trimming removed 3 bases from V and 6 bases from J, with 8 bases in between. The CDR3 length is 12 residues. The CDR3 loop reads CASSFTWNGYTF. The CDR3 region has the DNA TGTGCCAGCAGTTTTACGTGGAATGGCTACACCTTC.

For the CDR3, the DNA is TGTGCCAGCAGCTTATCTGGTTTACAGCTCTATGGCTACACCTTC. Protein sequence: CASSLSGLQLYGYTF. The gene calls are TRBV7-9 and TRBJ1-2; no clear D gene. V lost 2 bases, J lost 4 bases, and 14 bases lay in between. Germline loops: CDR1 SEHNR, CDR2 FQNEAQ (reference sequence). The CDR3 is made up of 15 amino acids.

This clone showed up just a few times. The V and J genes are TRBV28 and TRBJ1-1; 7 nucleotides agree with TRBD1. This CDR3 has 14 residues. The J segment lost 1 base and the V segment lost 6 bases, leaving 5 bases of the junction unmatched. The germline V gene encodes CDR1 MDHEN and CDR2 SYDVKM. The CDR3 sequence: CASRRGQSNTEAFF. The CDR3 DNA sequence: TGTGCCAGCAGGCGGGGACAGTCGAACACTGAAGCTTTCTTT.

The rearrangement uses TRBV30 and TRBJ1-4; no definite D call. Germline CDR1 reads GTSNPN; CDR2 reads SVGIG (reference sequence). V dropped 5 bases and J dropped 4 bases, with 17 bases sitting between them. The CDR3 is 15 amino acids. This chain's CDR3 is CAWASRGRINEKLFF. As DNA, the CDR3 is TGTGCCTGGGCAAGCCGAGGACGGATTAATGAAAAACTGTTTTTT.

This chain connects TRBV28 to TRBJ2-2; D possibly corresponds to TRBD2 (6 bases). Trimming shortened V by 6 bases and J by 5 bases, and 13 bases separated the two germline ends. Germline loops: CDR1 MDHEN, CDR2 SYDVKM. CDR3 length: 14 residues. Here the CDR3 DNA reads TGTGCCAGCAGCTCCGGGGGTTTTACCGGGGAGCTGTTTTTT. It codes for CASSSGGFTGELFF.

The chain recombines TRBV11-2 with TRBJ1-5; no reliable D call. Germline loops: CDR1 SGHAT, CDR2 FQNNGV. The CDR3 has 15 amino acids. V lost 5 bases and J lost 9, with 20 bases in between. The CDR3 region has the DNA TGTGCCAGCAGCCCGAGAACTGCTGGGCTTTGGCCCCAGCATTTT. Amino acid sequence: CASSPRTAGLWPQHF.

The CDR3 loop reads CASSLKGIRGYTF. For the CDR3, the DNA is TGTGCCAGCAGTTTAAAGGGGATTAGGGGCTACACCTTC. The V and J genes are TRBV28 and TRBJ1-2, with a tentative D call TRBD1 (5 bases). Germline CDR1 is MDHEN and CDR2 is SYDVKM. V lost 2 bases and J lost 8, with 12 bases in between. The CDR3 runs to 13 residues.

This chain joins TRBV7-9 and TRBJ1-2, with D tentatively TRBD1 (5 bases). Per germline, CDR1 SEHNR and CDR2 FQNEAQ (reference sequence). Trimming took off 4 bases at V and 8 bases at J, with 17 bases between the two ends. This CDR3 has 14 residues. The CDR3 nucleotides read TGTGCCAGCAGCTCGACTGGGATCGAGGGGGGCTACACCTTC. The encoded protein is CASSSTGIEGGYTF.

The CDR3 reads CAWSGDLSSYNEQFF. CDR3 DNA sequence: TGTGCCTGGAGTGGGGACTTGAGCTCCTACAATGAGCAGTTCTTC. The rearrangement uses TRBV30 and TRBJ2-1; tentative D call: TRBD2 (6 bases). Trimming removed 1 base from V and 0 bases from J, with 10 bases in between. CDR3 length: 15 residues. CDR1 and CDR2 from the germline V gene are GTSNPN and SVGIG (reference sequence).